This T cell receptor (beta chain) was sequenced during a study of PD-1 blockade in classical Hodgkin lymphoma. Clones were sequenced by immunoSEQ multiplex PCR, and TCRdb holds only the in-frame ones, with some missing. Altogether some 25,000 clones are present, about 80% being singletons, with the ten largest covering 6.7%. Exposure to brentuximab vedotin varied, and each patient had relapsed following autologous stem cell transplantation. This clone occurred a few times. The CDR3 runs to 18 residues. Trimming cost V 0 bases and J 7 bases; bases outside gene matches: 10. From germline, CDR1 is LGHNA and CDR2 YSLEER.

Here the sequenced sample was peripheral blood mononuclear cells (PBMCs), taken at baseline. The chain combines TRBV4-3 with TRBJ2-1; 12 positions agree with TRBD2. The clonotype originates from a human donor with classical Hodgkin lymphoma. CDR3 residues: CASSQDPSLAGGLNEQFF. For the CDR3, the DNA is TGCGCCAGCAGCCAAGATCCCAGCCTAGCGGGGGGGCTAAATGAGCAGTTCTTC.